The rows below give T cell receptor beta chains drawn from one sample of a study of T cell responses to AZD1222 COVID-19 vaccine. TCRdb's copy holds only in-frame clones and misses some; the assay was immunoSEQ multiplex PCR. The data hold about 140,000 clones, with 70% to 90% observed a single time. This specimen was peripheral blood, taken on day 0 of AZD1222 vaccination. These receptors all come from an adult in good health. Each CDR3 is given with its conserved first and last residue. A D gene is named only where the DNA matches it firmly. Size tells how often a clone was seen (once, few, many) or the class of an expanded clone, and some rows leave it out.

v_call: TRBV21-1; clone_size: .; j_call: TRBJ2-1; d_call: .; cdr3_nt: TGTGCCAGCAGCAAAGGGGCGGGGGGGCCCAATGAGCAGTTCTTC; cdr3_aa: CASSKGAGGPNEQFF
v_call: TRBV6-2/TRBV6-3; clone_size: once; j_call: TRBJ1-2; d_call: .; cdr3_nt: TGTGCCAGCAGTCCCAGCGTCCAACTGTTCGGGCGAGGCTACACCTTC; cdr3_aa: CASSPSVQLFGRGYTF
v_call: TRBV7-2; clone_size: .; j_call: TRBJ2-7; d_call: .; cdr3_nt: TGTGCCAGCAGCTCGACAGCTCGGCGAGCCTACGAGCAGTACTTC; cdr3_aa: CASSSTARRAYEQYF
v_call: TRBV3-1/TRBV3-2; clone_size: .; j_call: TRBJ2-1; d_call: TRBD2; cdr3_nt: TGTGCCAGCAGCCAGTATAGCGGGGGGGCATATGAGCAGTTCTTC; cdr3_aa: CASSQYSGGAYEQFF
v_call: TRBV19; clone_size: .; j_call: TRBJ1-2; d_call: .; cdr3_nt: TGTGCCGCCTTTTGGGGGCAGCACTATGGCTACACCTTC; cdr3_aa: CAAFWGQHYGYTF
v_call: TRBV18; clone_size: .; j_call: TRBJ1-2; d_call: .; cdr3_nt: TGTGCCAGCTCACCAGACAGAGACTATGGCTACACCTTC; cdr3_aa: CASSPDRDYGYTF
v_call: TRBV6-6; clone_size: .; j_call: TRBJ2-7; d_call: .; cdr3_nt: TGTGCCAGCACCCTGGGTGGGGGAACCCGATACGAGCAGTACTTC; cdr3_aa: CASTLGGGTRYEQYF
v_call: TRBV15; clone_size: .; j_call: TRBJ1-1; d_call: TRBD1; cdr3_nt: TGTGCCACCAGGGGAGCGACAGGGGGTGCTTTCTTT; cdr3_aa: CATRGATGGAFF
v_call: TRBV7-6; clone_size: .; j_call: TRBJ1-1; d_call: TRBD1; cdr3_nt: TGTGCCAGCAGCTTAGGACAGGGGCCGAACACTGAAGCTTTCTTT; cdr3_aa: CASSLGQGPNTEAFF
v_call: TRBV30; clone_size: .; j_call: TRBJ2-5; d_call: TRBD1; cdr3_nt: TGTGCCCAGACGACAGGGTTAGAGACCCAGTACTTC; cdr3_aa: CAQTTGLETQYF
v_call: TRBV12-5; clone_size: once; j_call: TRBJ2-1; d_call: .; cdr3_nt: TGTGCTAGTGGTTTGGGGCATTCGGTCAATGAGCAGTTCTTC; cdr3_aa: CASGLGHSVNEQFF
v_call: TRBV4-1; clone_size: .; j_call: TRBJ2-1; d_call: .; cdr3_nt: TGCGCCAGCAGCCAAGATCTCAGGCTAGAAATGCAGTTCTTC; cdr3_aa: CASSQDLRLEMQFF
v_call: TRBV19; clone_size: .; j_call: TRBJ1-1; d_call: .; cdr3_nt: TGTGCCAGTAGTATAGGAGGAGGGGCGACTGAAGCTTTCTTT; cdr3_aa: CASSIGGGATEAFF
v_call: TRBV4-2; clone_size: few; j_call: TRBJ1-1; d_call: .; cdr3_nt: TGTGCCAGCAGCCAAGGAGTTGTGGGGGCCACTGAAGCTTTCTTT; cdr3_aa: CASSQGVVGATEAFF
v_call: TRBV30; clone_size: .; j_call: TRBJ2-7; d_call: .; cdr3_nt: TGTGCCTGGAGTGCGGGGCCTACAGAGCAGTACTTC; cdr3_aa: CAWSAGPTEQYF
v_call: TRBV2; clone_size: .; j_call: TRBJ2-2; d_call: .; cdr3_nt: TGTGCCAGCAGTCGGGGATCGCCCGGGGAGCTGTTTTTT; cdr3_aa: CASSRGSPGELFF
v_call: TRBV4-2; clone_size: .; j_call: TRBJ1-2; d_call: .; cdr3_nt: TGTGCCAGCAGCCAAGGACGAACGGAACCTTATGGCTACACCTTC; cdr3_aa: CASSQGRTEPYGYTF
v_call: TRBV5-1; clone_size: .; j_call: TRBJ2-3; d_call: .; cdr3_nt: TGCGCCAGCAGCTTCGTTAGCAGAGCCACAGATACGCAGTATTTT; cdr3_aa: CASSFVSRATDTQYF
v_call: TRBV2; clone_size: once; j_call: TRBJ2-4; d_call: .; cdr3_nt: TGTGCCAGCAGTGAAGTTAGACAGTCAAACATTCAGTACTTC; cdr3_aa: CASSEVRQSNIQYF
v_call: TRBV6-5; clone_size: .; j_call: TRBJ1-1; d_call: .; cdr3_nt: TGTGCCAGCAGTCCCTCGCTTAGGGGGGCGATGGAAGCTTTCTTT; cdr3_aa: CASSPSLRGAMEAFF
v_call: TRBV6-2/TRBV6-3; clone_size: .; j_call: TRBJ1-2; d_call: .; cdr3_nt: TGTGCCAGCAGTTACACCCCCGAGAGGGAGGATAACTATGGCTACACCTTC; cdr3_aa: CASSYTPEREDNYGYTF
v_call: TRBV19; clone_size: once; j_call: TRBJ2-1; d_call: .; cdr3_nt: TGTGCCAGTAGTATTAAGGGACGGCATTCCTACAATGAGCAGTTCTTC; cdr3_aa: CASSIKGRHSYNEQFF
v_call: TRBV6-5; clone_size: .; j_call: TRBJ2-1; d_call: TRBD2; cdr3_nt: TGTGCCAGCAGTTACCGGGGGGGTAAAAATGAGCAGTTCTTC; cdr3_aa: CASSYRGGKNEQFF
v_call: TRBV7-9; clone_size: .; j_call: TRBJ1-6; d_call: .; cdr3_nt: TGTGCCAGCAGCTTATCACAGGATAATTCACCCCTCCACTTT; cdr3_aa: CASSLSQDNSPLHF
v_call: TRBV11-2; clone_size: once; j_call: TRBJ2-3; d_call: .; cdr3_nt: TGTGCCAGCAGCTTAGGATACACGCAGTATTTT; cdr3_aa: CASSLGYTQYF